This T cell receptor (beta chain) was captured by sequencing in a study of T cells in Graves' hyperthyroidism and ophthalmopathy. Researchers took RNA transcripts and amplified the TCR beta CDR3 regions from them. Initially, a first-round RT-PCR of the TCR CDR3 employed the HTBI primer set. TCRdb re-analysed the multiplex PCR reads in MiXCR, keeping a single row per CDR3 protein. The sample has around 690,000 distinct CDR3 sequences; less than 25% are singletons. Study findings and constraints: Ophthalmopathy and stable hyperthyroidism were told apart by a 13 V-J model.

The study excluded patients with uncontrolled infection, other autoimmune disease, pregnancy or lactation. Fresh peripheral blood, under 13 ml, yielded the PBMCs. Comment on this clonotype: Its antigen remains unidentified.

Material for sequencing was blood. The sequence came from a young man with Graves' ophthalmopathy.

The CDR3 spells CASGRDSGTNTGELFF. The CDR3 nucleotides read TGTGCCAGCGGAAGGGATAGCGGAACGAACACCGGGGAGCTGTTTTTT. The chain recombines TRBV27 with TRBJ2-2, with D possibly being TRBD2 (6 bases). The ends were cut back, 8 bases at V and 0 bases at J, with 16 bases in the middle. Germline V gene data show CDR1 as MNHEY and CDR2 as SMNVEV (reference sequence). The CDR3 sequence is 16 residues long.